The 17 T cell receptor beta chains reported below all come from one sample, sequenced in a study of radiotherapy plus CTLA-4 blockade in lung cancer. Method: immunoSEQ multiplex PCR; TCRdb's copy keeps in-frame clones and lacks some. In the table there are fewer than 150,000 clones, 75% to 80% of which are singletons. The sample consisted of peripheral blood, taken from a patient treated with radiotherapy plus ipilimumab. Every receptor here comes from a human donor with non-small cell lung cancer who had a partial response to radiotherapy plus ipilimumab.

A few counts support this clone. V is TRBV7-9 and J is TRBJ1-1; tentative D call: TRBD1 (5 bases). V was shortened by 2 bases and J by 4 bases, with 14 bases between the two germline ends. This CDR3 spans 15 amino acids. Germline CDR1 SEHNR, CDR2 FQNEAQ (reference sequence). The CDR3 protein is CASSLYAGRGTEAFF. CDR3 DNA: TGTGCCAGCAGCTTATATGCGGGGCGAGGCACTGAAGCTTTCTTT.

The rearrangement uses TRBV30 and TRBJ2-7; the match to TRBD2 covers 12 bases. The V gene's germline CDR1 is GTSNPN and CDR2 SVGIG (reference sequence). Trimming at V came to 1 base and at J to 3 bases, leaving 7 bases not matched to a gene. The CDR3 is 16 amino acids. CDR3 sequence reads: CAWSGRWTSGNYEQYF. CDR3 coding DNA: TGTGCCTGGAGTGGACGGTGGACTAGCGGGAACTACGAGCAGTACTTC. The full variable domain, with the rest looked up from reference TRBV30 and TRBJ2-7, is SQTIHQWPATLVQPVGSPLSLECTVEGTSNPNLYWYRQAAGRGLQLLFYSVGIGQISSEVPQNLSASRPQDRQFILSSKKLLLSDSGFYLCAWSGRWTSGNYEQYFGPGTRLTVT.

Here the CDR3 reads CAWTPAGELFF. In DNA form, the CDR3 reads TGTGCCTGGACCCCCGCCGGGGAGCTGTTTTTT. The chain is built from TRBV30 and TRBJ2-2; D is ambiguous. V dropped 4 bases and J dropped 6 bases, with 6 bases sitting between them. Per the germline V gene, CDR1 is GTSNPN and CDR2 is SVGIG (reference sequence). CDR3 length: 11 amino acids.

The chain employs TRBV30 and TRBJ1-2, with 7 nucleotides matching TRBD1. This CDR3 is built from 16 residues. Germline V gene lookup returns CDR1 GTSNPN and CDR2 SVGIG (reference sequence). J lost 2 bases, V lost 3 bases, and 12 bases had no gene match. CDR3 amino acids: CAWSHYRDSYNYGYTF. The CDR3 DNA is TGTGCCTGGAGCCACTACCGGGACAGCTACAACTATGGCTACACCTTC.

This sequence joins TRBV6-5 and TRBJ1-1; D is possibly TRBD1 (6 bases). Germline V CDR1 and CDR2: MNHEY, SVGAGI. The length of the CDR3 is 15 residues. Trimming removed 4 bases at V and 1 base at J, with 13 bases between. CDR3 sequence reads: CASSSLGGPNTEAFF. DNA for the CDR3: TGTGCCAGCAGTTCCCTGGGGGGGCCGAACACTGAAGCTTTCTTT.

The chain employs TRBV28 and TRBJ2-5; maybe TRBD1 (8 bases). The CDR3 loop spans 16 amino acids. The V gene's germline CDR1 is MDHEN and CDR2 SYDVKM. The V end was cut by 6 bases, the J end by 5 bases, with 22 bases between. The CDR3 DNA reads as TGTGCCAGCAGAAAAACAGGGGGGGATCCGACTGAGACCCAGTACTTC. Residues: CASRKTGGDPTETQYF.

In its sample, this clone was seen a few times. The CDR3 coding sequence is TGTGCCAGCAGCTCGATTCGCCGGACAGGTCCCTATGGCTACACCTTC. It encodes CASSSIRRTGPYGYTF. The rearrangement links TRBV7-2 to TRBJ1-2, with 7 nucleotides matching TRBD1. The germline gives CDR1 SGHTA, CDR2 FQGNSA. This CDR3 has 16 amino acids. V lost 4 bases, J lost 4 bases, and 12 bases stayed unmatched.

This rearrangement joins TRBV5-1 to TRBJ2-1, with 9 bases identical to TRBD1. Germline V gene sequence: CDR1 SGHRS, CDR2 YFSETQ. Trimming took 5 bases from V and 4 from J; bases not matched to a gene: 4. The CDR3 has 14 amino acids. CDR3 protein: CASRGTGSYNEQFF. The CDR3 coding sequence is TGCGCCAGCAGAGGGACAGGGAGTTACAATGAGCAGTTCTTC.

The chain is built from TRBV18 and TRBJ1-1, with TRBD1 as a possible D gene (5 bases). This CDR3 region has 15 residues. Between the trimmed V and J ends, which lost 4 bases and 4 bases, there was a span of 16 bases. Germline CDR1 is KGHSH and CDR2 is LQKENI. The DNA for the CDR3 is TGTGCCAGCTCACTCAGGGTATCCCGATCCACTGAAGCTTTCTTT. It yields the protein CASSLRVSRSTEAFF.

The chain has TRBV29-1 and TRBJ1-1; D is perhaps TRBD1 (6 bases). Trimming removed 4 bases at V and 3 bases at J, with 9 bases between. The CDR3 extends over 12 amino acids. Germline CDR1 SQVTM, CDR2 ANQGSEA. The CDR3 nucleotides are TGCAGCGTTGGAGGGGGGGACACTGAAGCTTTCTTT. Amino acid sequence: CSVGGGDTEAFF.

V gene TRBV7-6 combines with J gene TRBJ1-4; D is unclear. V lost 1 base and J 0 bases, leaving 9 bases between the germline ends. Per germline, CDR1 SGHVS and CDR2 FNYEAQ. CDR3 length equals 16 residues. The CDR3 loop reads CASSLVGDATNEKLFF. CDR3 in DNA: TGTGCCAGCAGCTTAGTAGGAGACGCAACTAATGAAAAACTGTTTTTT.

The CDR3 reads CASRGRGRSTEAFF. In nucleotides, the CDR3 is TGTGCCAGTAGGGGCAGGGGCCGTAGCACTGAAGCTTTCTTT. The chain couples TRBV19 to TRBJ1-1; tentative D call: TRBD1 (6 bases). V was trimmed by 6 bases and J by 4 bases, leaving 15 bases between them. CDR1 is LNHDA, CDR2 SQIVND, per germline (reference sequence). The CDR3 spans 14 residues.

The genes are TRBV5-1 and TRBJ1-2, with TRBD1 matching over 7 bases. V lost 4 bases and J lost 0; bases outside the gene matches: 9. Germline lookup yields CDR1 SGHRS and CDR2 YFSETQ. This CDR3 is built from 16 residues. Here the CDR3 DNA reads TGCGCCAGCAGCAGAAACCCGGGACAGCCTAACTATGGCTACACCTTC. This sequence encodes CASSRNPGQPNYGYTF.

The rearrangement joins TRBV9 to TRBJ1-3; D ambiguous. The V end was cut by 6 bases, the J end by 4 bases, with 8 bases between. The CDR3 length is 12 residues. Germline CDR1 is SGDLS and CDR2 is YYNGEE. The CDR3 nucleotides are TGTGCCAGCACATCCGGGGGAAACACCATATATTTT. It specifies CASTSGGNTIYF.

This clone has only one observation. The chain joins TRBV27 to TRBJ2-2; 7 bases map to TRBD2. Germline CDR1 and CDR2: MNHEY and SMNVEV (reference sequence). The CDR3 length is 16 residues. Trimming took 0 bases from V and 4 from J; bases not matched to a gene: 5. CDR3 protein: CASSLSASGFTGELFF. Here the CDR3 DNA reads TGTGCCAGCAGTTTATCGGCTAGCGGATTCACCGGGGAGCTGTTTTTT.

CDR3 in DNA: TGTGCCAGCAGTTTAACCCAGATACCGGGACTAGCGGGAGCCTTACTCACAGATACGCAGTATTTT. Translating it yields CASSLTQIPGLAGALLTDTQYF. V usage is TRBV28 and J usage is TRBJ2-3; 14 bases align to TRBD2. V shed 2 bases, J shed 2 bases, and the junction held 18 bases outside the gene matches. The germline gives CDR1 MDHEN, CDR2 SYDVKM. The CDR3 is 22 residues long.

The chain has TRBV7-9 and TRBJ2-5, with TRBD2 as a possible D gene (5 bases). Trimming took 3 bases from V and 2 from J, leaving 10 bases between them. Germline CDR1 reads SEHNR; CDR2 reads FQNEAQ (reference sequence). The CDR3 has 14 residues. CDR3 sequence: CASSFPGSQETQYF. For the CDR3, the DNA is TGTGCCAGCAGCTTCCCGGGATCACAAGAGACCCAGTACTTC. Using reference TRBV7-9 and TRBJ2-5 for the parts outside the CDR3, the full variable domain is DTGVSQNPRHKITKRGQNVTFRCDPISEHNRLYWYRQTLGQGPEFLTYFQNEAQLEKSRLLSDRFSAERPKGSFSTLEIQRTEQGDSAMYLCASSFPGSQETQYFGPGTRLLVL.